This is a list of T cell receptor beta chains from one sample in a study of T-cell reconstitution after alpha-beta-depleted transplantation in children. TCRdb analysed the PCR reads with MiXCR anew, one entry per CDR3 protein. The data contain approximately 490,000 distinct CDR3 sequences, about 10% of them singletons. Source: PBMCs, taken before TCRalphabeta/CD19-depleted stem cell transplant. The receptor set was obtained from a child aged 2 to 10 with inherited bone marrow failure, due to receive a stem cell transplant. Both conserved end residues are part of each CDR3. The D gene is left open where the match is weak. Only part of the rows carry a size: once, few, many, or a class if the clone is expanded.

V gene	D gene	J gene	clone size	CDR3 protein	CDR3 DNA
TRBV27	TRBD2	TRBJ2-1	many	CASNSGRAPNEQFF	TGTGCCAGCAATAGCGGGAGGGCCCCCAATGAGCAGTTCTTC
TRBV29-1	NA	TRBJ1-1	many	CSVRHRNTEAFF	TGCAGCGTGCGCCATAGGAACACTGAAGCTTTCTTT
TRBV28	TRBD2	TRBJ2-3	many	CASSLSPRREWTDTQYF	TGTGCCAGCAGTTTATCCCCACGGCGGGAGTGGACAGATACGCAGTATTTT
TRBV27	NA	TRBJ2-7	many	CASAKGLNGYEQYF	TGTGCCAGCGCGAAGGGACTTAACGGGTACGAGCAGTACTTC
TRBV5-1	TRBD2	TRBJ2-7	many	CASSWPGLAICEQYF	TGCGCCAGCAGCTGGCCGGGACTAGCGATTTGCGAGCAGTACTTC
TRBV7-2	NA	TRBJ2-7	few	CASSLAAFVRDWDYEQYF	TGTGCCAGCAGCTTAGCGGCGTTTGTCCGGGACTGGGACTACGAGCAGTACTTC
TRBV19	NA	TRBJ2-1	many	CASSPGHKQFF	TGTGCCAGTAGTCCCGGTCATAAGCAGTTCTTC
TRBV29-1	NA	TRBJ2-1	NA	CSVDLGTYNEQFF	TGCAGCGTTGATTTGGGGACCTACAATGAGCAGTTCTTC
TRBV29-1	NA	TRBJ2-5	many	CSVEGVKRRSGRTQYF	TGCAGCGTTGAAGGGGTGAAAAGGCGTAGCGGTAGGACCCAGTACTTC
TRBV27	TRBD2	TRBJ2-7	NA	CASSLSWLAGGSHEQYF	TGTGCCAGCAGTTTATCGTGGCTAGCGGGAGGGTCCCACGAGCAGTACTTC
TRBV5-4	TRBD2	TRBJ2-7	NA	CASNAGDEQYF	TGTGCCAGCAATGCGGGGGACGAGCAGTACTTC
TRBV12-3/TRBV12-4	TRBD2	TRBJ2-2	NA	CASTTGGVTGELFF	TGTGCCAGCACCACGGGAGGGGTCACCGGGGAGCTGTTTTTT
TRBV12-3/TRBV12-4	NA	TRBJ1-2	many	CALGGPGYTF	TGTGCCTTGGGGGGGCCCGGCTACACCTTC
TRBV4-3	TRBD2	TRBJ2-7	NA	CASSQAWTSGSRLYEQYF	TGCGCCAGCAGCCAAGCATGGACTAGCGGGAGTAGGTTGTACGAGCAGTACTTC
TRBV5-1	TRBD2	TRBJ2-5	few	CASSFPGGEETQYF	TGCGCCAGCAGCTTCCCGGGGGGGGAAGAGACCCAGTACTTC
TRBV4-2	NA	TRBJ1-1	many	CASSPMNTEAFF	TGTGCCAGCAGCCCAATGAACACTGAAGCTTTCTTT
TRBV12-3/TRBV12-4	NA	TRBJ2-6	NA	CASRKDSNTGANVLTF	TGTGCCAGCAGAAAGGACAGCAACACTGGGGCCAACGTCCTGACTTTC
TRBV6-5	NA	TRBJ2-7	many	CASSYSRGTYEQYF	TGTGCCAGCAGTTACTCTCGGGGAACCTACGAGCAGTACTTC
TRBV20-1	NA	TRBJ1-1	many	CSASGGADTEAFF	TGCAGTGCTAGTGGGGGGGCCGACACTGAAGCTTTCTTT
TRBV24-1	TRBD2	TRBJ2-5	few	CATSNPSGTGETQYF	TGTGCCACCAGTAACCCTAGCGGGACCGGAGAGACCCAGTACTTC
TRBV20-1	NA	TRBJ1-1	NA	CSASTGPLNTEAFF	TGCAGTGCTTCCACCGGGCCACTAAACACTGAAGCTTTCTTT
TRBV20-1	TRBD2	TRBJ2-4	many	CSANNGRARNIQYF	TGCAGTGCTAATAACGGGAGGGCGAGAAACATTCAGTACTTC
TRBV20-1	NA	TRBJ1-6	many	CSARRVDSPLHF	TGCAGTGCTAGACGAGTGGATTCACCCCTCCACTTT
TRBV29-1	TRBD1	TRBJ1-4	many	CSVGGQATNEKLFF	TGCAGCGTTGGTGGACAGGCAACTAATGAAAAACTGTTTTTT
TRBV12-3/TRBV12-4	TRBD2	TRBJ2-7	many	CASSPAGVGYEQYF	TGTGCCAGCAGCCCTGCGGGGGTTGGATACGAGCAGTACTTC
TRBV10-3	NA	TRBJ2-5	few	CAISKEENQETQYF	TGTGCCATCAGTAAAGAGGAGAACCAAGAGACCCAGTACTTC
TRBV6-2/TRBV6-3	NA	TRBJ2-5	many	CASSYSIRGAETQYF	TGTGCCAGCAGTTACTCGATTAGGGGAGCGGAGACCCAGTACTTC
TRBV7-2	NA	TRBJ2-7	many	CASSLQADSYEQYF	TGTGCCAGCAGCCTGCAAGCTGACTCCTACGAGCAGTACTTC
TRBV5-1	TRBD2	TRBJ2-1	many	CASSLGSAGGRNEQFF	TGCGCCAGCAGCTTGGGGTCGGCGGGAGGGAGGAATGAGCAGTTCTTC
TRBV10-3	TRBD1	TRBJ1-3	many	CAISGTGTGNTIYF	TGTGCCATCAGTGGGACAGGGACTGGAAACACCATATATTTT
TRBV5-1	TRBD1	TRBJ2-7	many	CASRQDRDGSYEQYF	TGCGCCAGCAGACAGGACAGGGACGGGTCCTACGAGCAGTACTTC
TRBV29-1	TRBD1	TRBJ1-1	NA	CSARQGWNTEAFF	TGCAGCGCCCGACAGGGTTGGAACACTGAAGCTTTCTTT
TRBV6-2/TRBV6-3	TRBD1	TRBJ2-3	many	CASSYSPRTGFGSSTDTQYF	TGTGCCAGCAGTTACTCGCCGAGGACAGGGTTCGGCAGTAGCACAGATACGCAGTATTTT
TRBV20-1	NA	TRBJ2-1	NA	CSARILVDVPRPGAAPNEQFF	TGCAGTGCTAGAATACTAGTGGACGTCCCACGCCCCGGGGCCGCCCCCAATGAGCAGTTCTTC
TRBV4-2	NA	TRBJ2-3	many	CASSQGPDTQYF	TGTGCCAGCAGCCAAGGCCCAGATACGCAGTATTTT
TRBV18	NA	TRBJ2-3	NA	CASSPLKWDRVHTDTQYF	TGTGCCAGCTCACCATTGAAGTGGGATCGGGTTCACACAGATACGCAGTATTTT
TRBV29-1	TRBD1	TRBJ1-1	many	CSASRTGITEAFF	TGCAGCGCCTCCCGGACAGGGATCACTGAAGCTTTCTTT
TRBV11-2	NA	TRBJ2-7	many	CASSLDPASRGYEQYF	TGTGCCAGCAGCTTAGATCCGGCCTCCCGGGGCTACGAGCAGTACTTC